The clone carrying this T cell receptor (beta chain) was seen only once. Its antigen remains unidentified. Germline loops: CDR1 LNHNV, CDR2 YYDKDF (reference sequence). CDR3 length: 16 residues. J gave up 2 bases and V 0 bases, and 6 bases lay outside the gene matches. The data were obtained in a study of OX40 agonist ivuxolimab in advanced cancers. As for the study in general: A male proportion of over 70% was recorded, with mean age 60 years and range about 23 to 90. Findings and caveats of the study: Clonal expansion by week 6 occurred in CD4+ and CD8+ blood T cells (at 0.1 to 3.0 mg/kg). Relative to CD4+, CD8+ T cells held more expanded clones on average.

The repertoire was sequenced with immunoSEQ multiplex PCR; TCRdb's copy has only in-frame clones and lacks some. The table lists 90,000 or so clones, roughly 87% of them singletons, with about 0.3% in the top ten. The specimen comprised CD4+ or CD8+ T cells sorted from blood, sampled in a trial of the OX40 agonist ivuxolimab. The receptor was isolated from an adult with an advanced solid tumor such as melanoma, head and neck, liver or kidney cancer. The gene calls are TRBV15 and TRBJ2-7; 8 positions agree with TRBD1. CDR3 region: CATSRDLEQGAYEQYF. CDR3 nucleotides: TGTGCCACCAGCAGAGATCTAGAACAGGGGGCCTACGAGCAGTACTTC.